This T cell receptor (beta chain) derives from a study of cytomegalovirus exposure and HLA in healthy donors. Germline lookup yields CDR1 MNHEY and CDR2 SMNVEV (reference sequence). The CDR3 has 16 amino acids. V lost 6 bases to trimming and J lost 0 bases; unmatched junction nucleotides: 3. Primers for the PCR totalled 60 Vbeta and 13 Jbeta. TCRdb's copy holds only in-frame clones and misses some; the assay was immunoSEQ multiplex PCR. The data show around 170,000 clones, over 60% seen once. This TCR was sampled from a girl between 10 and 17 years old in good health and CMV-seronegative. The sample comprised PBMCs. The V gene is TRBV27, the J gene TRBJ1-6; 9 bases are a match to TRBD1. CDR3 nucleotides: TGTGCCAGCAGAGGACAGGGGAGCTCCTATAATTCACCCCTCCACTTT. This sequence encodes CASRGQGSSYNSPLHF.